This is a list of T cell receptor beta chains from one sample in a study of blood T cell repertoires in COVID-19. Assay used: immunoSEQ multiplex PCR; TCRdb lists only in-frame clones, some missing. The sample has 130,000 to 150,000 clones, approximately 80% seen once. The material sequenced was peripheral blood. The receptors shown here come from a human donor with acute or convalescent COVID-19. The donor label of this sample is uncertain. CDR3s include the opening cysteine and the closing phenylalanine or tryptophan. The D gene is left open where the match is weak. Clone size is not always given. Where it is, it says once, few, many or a class for expanded clones.

few	TRBJ2-7	-	TRBV12-5	CASGFGTYEQYF	TGTGCTAGTGGTTTCGGGACCTACGAGCAGTACTTC
-	TRBJ1-1	-	TRBV3-1/TRBV3-2	CASSRNLEAFF	TGTGCCAGCAGCCGTAACTTGGAAGCTTTCTTT
-	TRBJ1-4	TRBD1	TRBV28	CASSLSGTGYEKLFF	TGTGCCAGCAGTTTGTCCGGGACAGGGTACGAAAAACTGTTTTTT
-	TRBJ1-2	TRBD1	TRBV27	CASSLQGDAFDYTF	TGTGCCAGCAGTTTGCAGGGGGACGCTTTCGACTACACCTTC
-	TRBJ2-1	TRBD2	TRBV5-6	CASTGGGSYNEQFF	TGTGCCAGCACAGGCGGGGGTTCCTACAATGAGCAGTTCTTC
-	TRBJ2-7	-	TRBV7-9	CASSLDSSYEQYF	TGTGCCAGCAGCTTGGACAGCTCCTACGAGCAGTACTTC
few	TRBJ1-2	TRBD1	TRBV7-3	CASSPEQGAGGYTF	TGTGCCAGCAGCCCCGAGCAGGGGGCGGGTGGCTACACCTTC
-	TRBJ1-1	-	TRBV6-5	CASTPTDRNTEAFF	TGTGCCAGCACCCCGACAGACAGGAACACTGAAGCTTTCTTT
-	TRBJ1-1	-	TRBV5-1	CASSYGDRLSTEAFF	TGCGCCAGCAGCTACGGCGACAGGCTGTCGACTGAAGCTTTCTTT
-	TRBJ1-2	TRBD1	TRBV6-5	CASRRTGENYGYTF	TGTGCCAGCAGGCGGACAGGGGAAAACTATGGCTACACCTTC
few	TRBJ2-7	TRBD1	TRBV9	CASSGGGTVNYEQYF	TGTGCCAGCAGCGGCGGTGGGACAGTAAACTACGAGCAGTACTTC
once	TRBJ1-2	TRBD1	TRBV6-5	CASSWTGLNGYTF	TGTGCCAGCAGTTGGACAGGTCTCAATGGCTACACCTTC
-	TRBJ2-5	TRBD1	TRBV5-1	CASSSQPGDRGQETQYF	TGCGCCAGCAGCTCCCAACCGGGGGACAGGGGGCAAGAGACCCAGTACTTC
-	TRBJ2-1	TRBD1	TRBV19	CASSGWDRNYNEQFF	TGTGCCAGTAGTGGTTGGGACAGAAACTACAATGAGCAGTTCTTC
-	TRBJ2-5	-	TRBV5-4	CASSLAFGAGGPQETQYF	TGTGCCAGCAGCTTGGCCTTTGGCGCAGGGGGGCCCCAAGAGACCCAGTACTTC
few	TRBJ1-2	TRBD1	TRBV10-3	CAISESGDSFYGYTF	TGTGCCATCAGTGAGTCGGGGGACAGTTTCTATGGCTACACCTTC
-	TRBJ2-5	TRBD1	TRBV7-6	CASSQRSGTGEETQYF	TGTGCCAGCAGCCAGCGCTCCGGGACAGGGGAAGAGACCCAGTACTTC
-	TRBJ2-5	-	TRBV19	CASSRGGTLGETQYF	TGTGCCAGTAGCCGCGGCGGGACGTTGGGGGAGACCCAGTACTTC
-	TRBJ1-1	-	TRBV5-1	CASRVDSLNTEAFF	TGCGCCAGCAGAGTGGACAGCCTGAACACTGAAGCTTTCTTT
-	TRBJ1-1	TRBD1	TRBV5-5	CASSLAPTGGFTEAFF	TGTGCCAGCAGCTTGGCCCCGACAGGGGGCTTCACTGAAGCTTTCTTT
-	TRBJ1-4	-	TRBV14	CASSQRSWAEKLFF	TGTGCCAGCAGCCAACGCAGCTGGGCTGAAAAACTGTTTTTT
-	TRBJ2-1	-	TRBV6-1	CASSEWADSYNEQFF	TGTGCCAGCAGTGAATGGGCAGATTCCTACAATGAGCAGTTCTTC
-	TRBJ1-5	-	TRBV12-3/TRBV12-4	CASSQQGRAQHF	TGTGCCAGCAGCCAACAGGGCCGGGCCCAGCATTTT
-	TRBJ2-7	-	TRBV6-5	CASSNGEGYEQYF	TGTGCCAGCAGTAACGGGGAAGGCTACGAGCAGTACTTC
-	TRBJ1-2	-	TRBV5-4	CASSFRGGDYGYTF	TGTGCCAGCAGCTTTCGAGGGGGAGACTATGGCTACACCTTC
-	TRBJ1-4	TRBD1	TRBV5-4	CASSLDRDGEKLFF	TGTGCCAGCAGTTTGGACAGGGACGGTGAAAAACTGTTTTTT
-	TRBJ2-6	-	TRBV18	CASSRSGQTISGANVLTF	TGTGCCAGCTCGCGGTCTGGACAGACAATCTCTGGGGCCAACGTCCTGACTTTC
-	TRBJ1-5	-	TRBV5-3	CARSLAGENQPQHF	TGTGCCAGAAGCTTGGCAGGGGAAAATCAGCCCCAGCATTTT
-	TRBJ2-3	TRBD1	TRBV7-3	CASSFTGAPGDTQYF	TGTGCCAGCAGCTTTACAGGGGCGCCGGGGGATACGCAGTATTTT
-	TRBJ2-7	TRBD1	TRBV13	CASSLSDRGLSYEQYF	TGTGCCAGCAGCCTATCCGACAGGGGGCTCTCCTACGAGCAGTACTTC
-	TRBJ1-6	-	TRBV10-2	CASSEPNQRLLHF	TGCGCCAGCAGTGAACCCAACCAGAGACTCCTCCACTTT
-	TRBJ2-3	-	TRBV6-1	CASSEWDSYTQYF	TGTGCCAGCAGTGAATGGGACTCCTATACGCAGTATTTT
-	TRBJ2-7	TRBD2	TRBV5-4	CASSQMGLAAYEQYF	TGTGCCAGCAGCCAAATGGGACTAGCGGCGTACGAGCAGTACTTC
-	TRBJ1-4	-	TRBV30	CAWSVGTPDLGSLFF	TGTGCCTGGAGTGTAGGGACACCTGACTTGGGATCTCTGTTTTTT
-	TRBJ2-1	TRBD2	TRBV3-1/TRBV3-2	CASSQIFRGGADEQFF	TGTGCCAGCAGCCAAATATTCCGCGGGGGGGCGGATGAGCAGTTCTTC
-	TRBJ2-1	-	TRBV27	CASSLRGGNYNEQFF	TGTGCCAGCAGTTTAAGGGGGGGAAACTACAATGAGCAGTTCTTC
-	TRBJ1-2	TRBD1	TRBV6-5	CASSEDRRLYGYTF	TGTGCCAGCAGCGAGGACAGGCGACTCTATGGCTACACCTTC
-	TRBJ2-2	TRBD2	TRBV13	CASSFSGANTGELFF	TGTGCCAGCAGCTTTAGCGGGGCGAACACCGGGGAGCTGTTTTTT
few	TRBJ2-1	TRBD1	TRBV7-8	CASSTGTGFDEQFF	TGTGCCAGCAGTACCGGGACAGGGTTCGATGAGCAGTTCTTC
-	TRBJ2-1	-	TRBV3-1/TRBV3-2	CASSRRDGATFF	TGTGCCAGCAGCCGGCGGGACGGAGCAACGTTCTTC
-	TRBJ1-4	-	TRBV11-2	CASSPYRARATNEKLFF	TGTGCCAGCAGCCCCTACAGGGCGAGAGCAACTAATGAAAAACTGTTTTTT
once	TRBJ1-1	TRBD1	TRBV6-5	CAGFDRGNTEAFF	TGTGCCGGGTTCGACAGGGGGAACACTGAAGCTTTCTTT
-	TRBJ2-5	TRBD2	TRBV6-5	CASRPSGSQETQYF	TGTGCCAGCAGACCTAGCGGATCGCAAGAGACCCAGTACTTC
-	TRBJ2-2	-	TRBV11-2	CASSLVPGVGELFF	TGTGCCAGCAGCTTAGTGCCCGGGGTCGGGGAGCTGTTTTTT
-	TRBJ2-5	-	TRBV1	CTSSHAPPVIQETQYF	TGCACCAGCAGCCACGCGCCCCCTGTGATACAAGAGACCCAGTACTTC